The 18 T cell receptor beta chains reported below all come from one sample, sequenced in a study of T-cell reconstitution after alpha-beta-depleted transplantation in children. The TCRbeta library was prepared with unique molecular identifiers. TCRdb re-analysed the PCR reads in MiXCR, keeping a single row per CDR3 protein. The repertoire holds approximately 82,000 distinct CDR3 sequences, with approximately 18% as singletons. The sequencing here drew on PBMCs, mostly from graft donor cells, taken 360 days after TCRalphabeta/CD19-depleted stem cell transplant. The receptors originated from a male patient between 2 and 10 years old who had a stem cell transplant for acute lymphoblastic leukemia, so the T cells may come from the graft donor.

This clonotype was picked up many times. The chain is built from TRBV5-8 and TRBJ2-3; 11 nucleotides match TRBD2. Germline V lookup: CDR1 SGHTS, CDR2 YDEGEE. The CDR3 spans 16 residues. The V and J ends lost 6 bases and 14 bases, in that order; junction bases with no gene match: 20. CDR3 loop: CASNKYGGQKLAGGYF. The DNA of the CDR3 is TGTGCCAGCAATAAATATGGGGGTCAGAAGCTAGCGGGAGGGTATTTT.

At least ten counts were recorded for this clonotype. The chain employs TRBV12-3 or TRBV12-4 and TRBJ2-3, with 9 bases identical to TRBD1. The V gene end was trimmed by 3 bases and the J gene end by 3 bases; junction bases not matched to a gene: 4. The CDR3 loop spans 15 amino acids. In DNA form, the CDR3 reads TGTGCCAGCAGTTTGGGGACAGGGCAGACAGATACGCAGTATTTT. Its protein product is CASSLGTGQTDTQYF.

This clonotype has more than one count but fewer than ten. A read error may explain this, as a much larger clone is one base away. The chain joins TRBV10-3 to TRBJ2-1; TRBD2 aligns across 7 bases. This CDR3 has 16 residues. The germline V gene has CDR1 ENHRY and CDR2 SYGVKD. CDR3 nucleotides: TGTGCCATCAGTGACCACCCGGGACTACTCTACATTGAGCAGTTCTTC. Translated, it gives CAISDHPGLLYIEQFF.

This sequence joins TRBV12-3 or TRBV12-4 and TRBJ2-1; possibly TRBD2 for D (6 bases). The CDR3 is 13 amino acids. Between the trimmed V and J ends, which lost 7 bases and 6 bases, there was a span of 13 bases. The CDR3 region has the DNA TGTGCCAGCAACCGGGACTTTACCAATGAGCAGTTCTTC. The encoded protein is CASNRDFTNEQFF.

The chain recombines TRBV5-6 with TRBJ2-5; no definite D call. Trimming left V 4 bases short and J 3 bases short, with 16 bases between. The CDR3 loop spans 15 amino acids. Per germline, CDR1 SGHDT and CDR2 YYEEEE. CDR3 in amino acids: CASSRIRLPEETQYF. The CDR3 coding sequence is TGTGCCAGCAGCCGAATTAGACTCCCAGAAGAGACCCAGTACTTC. Variable domain in full (rest from reference TRBV5-6 and TRBJ2-5): DAGVTQSPTHLIKTRGQQVTLRCSPKSGHDTVSWYQQALGQGPQFIFQYYEEEERQRGNFPDRFSGHQFPNYSSELNVNALLLGDSALYLCASSRIRLPEETQYFGPGTRLLVL.

The table lists this clonotype with a few counts. V gene TRBV12-3 or TRBV12-4 combines with J gene TRBJ2-7; 9 bases match TRBD1. V dropped 6 bases and J dropped 2; count of bases not matched to a gene: 11. CDR3 length: 16 amino acids. This chain's CDR3 is CASSPTAGTGPYEQYF. The CDR3 region has the DNA TGTGCCAGCAGCCCTACGGCCGGGACAGGGCCCTACGAGCAGTACTTC.

This clonotype was seen only a few times. J is TRBJ2-1 and V is TRBV29-1, with D unclear. Germline V gene sequence: CDR1 SQVTM, CDR2 ANQGSEA. CDR3 length: 13 residues. The V and J ends lost 2 bases and 9 bases respectively, with 14 bases between them. The CDR3 nucleotides read TGCAGCGTTGAAAGACACCCACGTGGTGAGCAGTTCTTC. Translated: CSVERHPRGEQFF.

This clonotype was seen ten or more times. The rearrangement joins TRBV5-6 to TRBJ2-7; TRBD2 agrees at 9 bases. This CDR3 is built from 14 residues. The ends lost 3 bases at V and 8 bases at J; junction bases unmatched: 9. The V gene's germline CDR1 is SGHDT and CDR2 YYEEEE. The CDR3: CASSWGTSRNQQYF. DNA for the CDR3: TGTGCCAGCAGCTGGGGGACTAGCCGAAATCAGCAGTACTTC. Using reference TRBV5-6 and TRBJ2-7 for the parts outside the CDR3, the full variable domain is DAGVTQSPTHLIKTRGQQVTLRCSPKSGHDTVSWYQQALGQGPQFIFQYYEEEERQRGNFPDRFSGHQFPNYSSELNVNALLLGDSALYLCASSWGTSRNQQYFGPGTRLTVT.

A single count supports this clonotype. The V gene is TRBV9, the J gene TRBJ2-1; 10 bases map to TRBD1. V was clipped by 2 bases and J by 4 bases; unmatched bases: 12. The CDR3 length is 18 residues. The germline V gene encodes CDR1 SGDLS and CDR2 YYNGEE. The CDR3 DNA follows: TGTGCCAGCAGCGTCCGGGGGGACAGGGGAGGGAGGTACAATGAGCAGTTCTTC. The encoded protein is CASSVRGDRGGRYNEQFF. The full variable domain, its missing parts supplied by reference TRBV9 and TRBJ2-1, is DSGVTQTPKHLITATGQRVTLRCSPRSGDLSVYWYQQSLDQGLQFLIQYYNGEERAKGNILERFSAQQFPDLHSELNLSSLELGDSALYFCASSVRGDRGGRYNEQFFGPGTRLTVL.

A few counts support this clonotype. The chain links TRBV3-1 to TRBJ2-4; a weak D match, TRBD2 (6 bases). The CDR3 covers 15 residues. From germline, CDR1 is LGHDT and CDR2 YNNKEL (reference sequence). The V gene lost 7 bases and the J gene lost 0 bases, with 13 bases spanning the gap. The chain's CDR3 is CASTLRGVAKNIQYF. Written as DNA, the CDR3 is TGTGCCAGCACCCTCCGCGGGGTAGCCAAAAACATTCAGTACTTC.

This clonotype turned up a few times. The chain couples TRBV27 to TRBJ2-3; D unclear. The CDR3 totals 14 residues. CDR1 and CDR2 from the germline V gene are MNHEY and SMNVEV (reference sequence). Trimming shortened V by 3 bases and J by 2 bases, and 9 bases separated the two germline ends. This chain's CDR3 is CASSLGRHTDTQYF. CDR3 bases: TGTGCCAGCAGTTTGGGTAGGCACACAGATACGCAGTATTTT.

The chain links TRBV6-5 to TRBJ2-5; 12 nucleotides line up with TRBD2. Trimming at V came to 0 bases and at J to 7 bases, leaving 9 bases not matched to a gene. The CDR3 totals 17 residues. Germline-derived CDR1 and CDR2 are MNHEY and SVGAGI. CDR3: CASSYSSLAGGGGTQYF. In DNA, the CDR3 is TGTGCCAGCAGTTACTCGAGTCTAGCGGGAGGGGGTGGGACCCAGTACTTC.

The rearrangement uses TRBV2 and TRBJ2-7; 13 bases map to TRBD2. J was trimmed by 6 bases and V by 1 base; bases with no gene match: 12. Germline assignment: CDR1 SNHLY and CDR2 FYNNEI. The CDR3 is 18 residues long. The CDR3 nucleotides are TGTGCCAGCAGTGAAGAAGGTGGACTAGCGGGAGAAAACGGCGAGCAGTACTTC. It yields the protein CASSEEGGLAGENGEQYF.

This clonotype has at least ten counts. The DNA of the CDR3 is TGTGCCAGTAGTCACAGGGGATGGAATCAGCCCCAGCATTTT. Amino acids: CASSHRGWNQPQHF. V gene TRBV19 combines with J gene TRBJ1-5, with 7 bases that match TRBD1. The CDR3 consists of 14 residues. The germline CDR1 and CDR2 sequences are LNHDA and SQIVND (reference sequence). Trimming cost V 5 bases and J 4 bases; bases outside gene matches: 5.

This clonotype was observed once. The V gene is TRBV14, the J gene TRBJ1-2; unclear D gene. Germline V gene lookup returns CDR1 SGHDN and CDR2 FVKESK. Trimming stripped 6 bases from V and 6 bases from J, with 20 bases between. CDR3 length: 15 residues. The CDR3 loop is CASSWSGLENHGYTF. CDR3 in DNA: TGTGCCAGCAGTTGGTCGGGCTTAGAGAATCATGGCTACACCTTC.

This clonotype was recorded many times. This chain joins TRBV5-1 and TRBJ2-1; tentatively, D is TRBD1 or TRBD2 (5 bases each). The germline V gene has CDR1 SGHRS and CDR2 YFSETQ. This CDR3 is 14 amino acids long. The V end lost 3 bases, the J end lost 0 bases, and 7 bases lay between the germline ends. The CDR3 here is CASSWGTSYNEQFF. CDR3 DNA: TGCGCCAGCAGCTGGGGGACCTCCTACAATGAGCAGTTCTTC.

The chain links TRBV7-9 to TRBJ1-1, with no clear D. Deletions cut 2 bases from V and 8 bases from J, with 12 bases between. Per germline, CDR1 SEHNR and CDR2 FQNEAQ (reference sequence). This CDR3 is 13 amino acids long. CDR3 residues: CASSLFRGGEAFF. Here the CDR3 DNA reads TGTGCCAGCAGCTTATTTCGTGGAGGGGAAGCTTTCTTT.

This clonotype turned up a few times. V usage is TRBV4-1 and J usage is TRBJ2-7; D call uncertain. Trimming took 0 bases from V and 6 from J, leaving 9 bases between them. Looked up from germline, CDR1 is MGHRA and CDR2 is YSYEKL. The CDR3 sequence is 13 residues long. The CDR3 sequence is CASSQDRWGEQYF. In DNA form, the CDR3 reads TGCGCCAGCAGCCAAGATAGATGGGGCGAGCAGTACTTC.